This TCR beta chain was recorded in a study of chemoradiotherapy in HPV16-positive cancers. Across the study: Candidate HPV-specific clones and shared TCR motifs came from two HPV16-positive patients. Regarding the study as a whole: Candidate HPV-specific clones and E7-related TCR motifs grew in tumor during treatment.

In regard to this clone: Its antigen is unidentified.

Profiling relied on immunoSEQ multiplex PCR, and the TCRdb table lists in-frame clones only, not all of them. The sample lists more than 7,500 clones, around 76% occurring once. V lost 4 bases to trimming and J lost 4 bases, with 6 bases between them. CDR1 SQVTM and CDR2 ANQGSEA come from the germline V gene. There are 11 residues in the CDR3. Sampling was done from a patient who underwent chemoradiotherapy. The clonotype was recovered from a human donor with HPV-associated anogenital cancer. The chain carries TRBV29-1 and TRBJ2-3; either TRBD1 or TRBD2 may supply D (5 bases each). CDR3 region: CSVGGSDTQYF. CDR3 sequence (DNA): TGCAGCGTTGGGGGGTCAGATACGCAGTATTTT.